The 24 T cell receptor beta chains below were found in one sample sequenced in a study of cytomegalovirus exposure and HLA in healthy donors. 60 Vbeta and 13 Jbeta primers were used in PCR. Data came from immunoSEQ multiplex PCR; TCRdb stores just in-frame clones and leaves some out. This sample's clone table lists approximately 82,000 clones. Specimen: PBMCs. Receptor source: a woman aged 60-75 years in good health and CMV-seronegative.

This chain links TRBV5-4 with TRBJ2-5; TRBD1 aligns across 12 bases. The CDR3 spans 15 residues. V gave up 3 bases and J gave up 9 bases; unmatched junction bases: 9. CDR1 and CDR2 from the germline V gene are SGHNT and YYREEE (reference sequence). The CDR3 loop is CASSSPGTGGLAQYF. Here the CDR3 DNA reads TGTGCCAGCAGCTCACCCGGGACAGGGGGCTTGGCCCAGTACTTC.

The rearrangement links TRBV7-8 to TRBJ2-1; D remains ambiguous. V lost 5 bases to trimming and J lost 7 bases, with 15 bases between them. The germline gives CDR1 SGHVS, CDR2 FQNEAQ. CDR3 length equals 14 residues. CDR3 in amino acids: CASSPRANRNEQFF. In nucleotides, the CDR3 is TGTGCCAGCAGCCCGCGCGCTAATAGAAATGAGCAGTTCTTC. The whole variable domain, remainder taken from reference TRBV7-8 and TRBJ2-1, is GAGVSQSPRYKVAKRGQDVALRCDPISGHVSLFWYQQALGQGPEFLTYFQNEAQLDKSGLPSDRFFAERPEGSVSTLKIQRTQQEDSAVYLCASSPRANRNEQFFGPGTRLTVL.

V gene TRBV7-9 combines with J gene TRBJ1-1; D gene ambiguous. The germline CDR1 and CDR2 sequences are SEHNR and FQNEAQ (reference sequence). Trimming took 3 bases from V and 1 from J, leaving 12 bases between them. This CDR3 has 15 amino acids. In DNA form, the CDR3 reads TGTGCCAGCAGCTTGGTGCCAGTCCCGAACACTGAAGCTTTCTTT. Its protein product is CASSLVPVPNTEAFF.

The chain has TRBV11-1 and TRBJ2-1; 7 bases agree with TRBD2. The V gene end was trimmed by 1 base and the J gene end by 0 bases; junction bases not matched to a gene: 6. The CDR3 length is 17 residues. Germline V gene sequence: CDR1 SGHAT, CDR2 FQDESV (reference sequence). The CDR3 DNA follows: TGTGCCAGCAGCTTAGGAACGGGACTAAGCTCCTACAATGAGCAGTTCTTC. It specifies CASSLGTGLSSYNEQFF.

The V and J genes are TRBV4-1 and TRBJ2-1, with 10 positions matching TRBD2. V lost 2 bases and J lost 7; bases outside the gene matches: 14. The CDR3 extends over 18 amino acids. Germline V CDR1 and CDR2: MGHRA, YSYEKL. CDR3 loop: CASSQYGRASGRGNEQFF. The CDR3 DNA follows: TGCGCCAGCAGCCAATACGGAAGGGCTAGCGGGAGAGGTAATGAGCAGTTCTTC.

The CDR3 sequence: CASSDSGQGYYNEQFF. The CDR3 DNA follows: TGTGCCAGTAGTGACAGCGGACAGGGATACTACAATGAGCAGTTCTTC. The genes are TRBV19 and TRBJ2-1; 8 bases agree with TRBD1. Germline CDR1 is LNHDA and CDR2 is SQIVND (reference sequence). With V trimmed by 5 bases and J by 3 bases, 9 bases remained unmatched. The CDR3 is made up of 16 amino acids.

This CDR3 is CASSFRGGLTGELFF. The CDR3 nucleotides read TGTGCCAGCAGCTTTAGAGGGGGTCTAACCGGGGAGCTGTTTTTT. The V gene is TRBV5-4, the J gene TRBJ2-2, with a weak D call TRBD1 (6 bases). CDR3 length equals 15 residues. The ends were cut back, 2 bases at V and 5 bases at J, with 13 bases in the middle. Looked up from germline, CDR1 is SGHNT and CDR2 is YYREEE (reference sequence).

V usage is TRBV2 and J usage is TRBJ2-3, with TRBD2 matching over 10 bases. The trim removed 6 bases at V and 5 bases at J, leaving 5 bases unmatched. The CDR3 has 14 residues. Germline V gives CDR1 SNHLY, CDR2 FYNNEI. CDR3 sequence: CASRGTSVLDTQYF. CDR3 DNA sequence: TGTGCCAGCAGAGGGACTAGCGTTTTAGATACGCAGTATTTT.

The chain links TRBV19 to TRBJ2-2, with 12 bases matching TRBD2. Germline CDR1 is LNHDA and CDR2 is SQIVND (reference sequence). This CDR3 has 16 amino acids. Trimming at V came to 5 bases and at J to 6 bases, leaving 7 bases not matched to a gene. As DNA, the CDR3 is TGTGCCAGTAGTCCCTGGACTAGCGGGGACGCCGGGGAGCTGTTTTTT. Protein: CASSPWTSGDAGELFF.

This chain joins TRBV2 and TRBJ1-1; a possible D gene is TRBD1 (6 bases). This CDR3 has 15 residues. Germline V gives CDR1 SNHLY, CDR2 FYNNEI. V was pared by 7 bases and J by 0 bases, with 15 bases between. The CDR3 here is CASTRSQGMNTEAFF. Written as DNA, the CDR3 is TGTGCCAGCACTCGTAGCCAGGGGATGAACACTGAAGCTTTCTTT.

This chain links TRBV19 with TRBJ1-3; 9 bases line up with TRBD1. The J call may be wrong; the DNA end is better matched by TRBJ2-2. Germline V lookup: CDR1 LNHDA, CDR2 SQIVND (reference sequence). This CDR3 has 16 residues. CDR3 in amino acids: CASSTTGTGLTGELFF. CDR3 nucleotide sequence: TGTGCCAGTAGTACGACCGGGACAGGGTTAACCGGGGAGCTGTTTTTT.

The chain joins TRBV2 to TRBJ2-1; 8 nucleotides line up with TRBD2. CDR1 is SNHLY and CDR2 is FYNNEI in the germline V gene. The junction had 6 bases not matched to a gene; V was cut back by 6 bases and J by 5 bases. This CDR3 has 14 residues. This CDR3 reads CASRALLADNEQFF. CDR3 coding DNA: TGTGCCAGCAGAGCATTACTAGCGGACAATGAGCAGTTCTTC.

The V call is TRBV2, the J call TRBJ1-3, with D perhaps matching TRBD1 (6 bases). Trimming left V 0 bases short and J 3 bases short, with 9 bases between. Per germline, CDR1 SNHLY and CDR2 FYNNEI. This CDR3 contains 15 residues. CDR3 sequence (DNA): TGTGCCAGCAGTGAAGCAGGACAGTTTGGAAACACCATATATTTT. It codes for CASSEAGQFGNTIYF.

The rearrangement links TRBV5-4 to TRBJ2-5; D remains ambiguous. Germline CDR1 is SGHNT and CDR2 is YYREEE (reference sequence). This CDR3 spans 16 amino acids. Trimming removed 1 base from V and 1 base from J, with 14 bases in between. The CDR3 nucleotides read TGTGCCAGCAGCTTGATTAGTTCCCGAGGCCAAGAGACCCAGTACTTC. Amino acids: CASSLISSRGQETQYF.

This chain uses TRBV10-2 with TRBJ1-2, with 10 bases that match TRBD1. Germline V gene data show CDR1 as WSHSY and CDR2 as SAAADI. This CDR3 has 16 residues. V was clipped by 3 bases and J by 4 bases; unmatched bases: 8. The CDR3 spells CASSDFGTGATYGYTF. In DNA form, the CDR3 reads TGCGCCAGCAGTGACTTTGGGACAGGGGCCACCTATGGCTACACCTTC.

The chain joins TRBV7-8 to TRBJ2-3; 7 bases map to TRBD2. Germline CDR1 reads SGHVS; CDR2 reads FQNEAQ. The J segment lost 1 base and the V segment lost 5 bases, leaving 12 bases of the junction unmatched. The CDR3 has 17 residues. CDR3 protein: CASSPVGWRERTDTQYF. For the CDR3, the DNA is TGTGCCAGCAGCCCAGTCGGGTGGCGGGAGCGCACAGATACGCAGTATTTT. The whole variable domain, remainder taken from reference TRBV7-8 and TRBJ2-3, is GAGVSQSPRYKVAKRGQDVALRCDPISGHVSLFWYQQALGQGPEFLTYFQNEAQLDKSGLPSDRFFAERPEGSVSTLKIQRTQQEDSAVYLCASSPVGWRERTDTQYFGPGTRLTVL.

V gene TRBV5-3 combines with J gene TRBJ2-6; D perhaps matches TRBD2 (5 bases). TRBV5-3 is an ORF, with its function uncertain. The CDR3 is made up of 20 amino acids. V shed 3 bases and J shed 0 bases, with 22 bases lying between them. CDR3 amino acids: CARSSSTRPSPYSGANVLTF. In nucleotides, the CDR3 is TGTGCCAGAAGCTCCTCAACTAGGCCATCGCCCTACTCTGGGGCCAACGTCCTGACTTTC.

The rearrangement uses TRBV6-5 and TRBJ2-7, with 9 bases matching TRBD2. Per germline, CDR1 MNHEY and CDR2 SVGAGI. V shed 10 bases, J shed 6 bases, and the junction held 13 bases outside the gene matches. CDR3 length: 14 amino acids. CDR3 DNA sequence: TGTGCCACTAGGGCGGGAGGGCTCCCATCCGAGCAGTACTTC. This sequence encodes CATRAGGLPSEQYF.

The V and J genes are TRBV7-9 and TRBJ1-1, with 7 nucleotides matching TRBD1. The CDR3 consists of 15 residues. The V segment lost 5 bases and the J segment 3 bases; nucleotides outside the gene matches: 9. Germline V gene lookup returns CDR1 SEHNR and CDR2 FQNEAQ (reference sequence). CDR3: CASSQQGPGDTEAFF. The CDR3, as DNA: TGTGCCAGCAGCCAACAGGGGCCGGGGGACACTGAAGCTTTCTTT. The whole variable domain, remainder taken from reference TRBV7-9 and TRBJ1-1, is DTGVSQNPRHKITKRGQNVTFRCDPISEHNRLYWYRQTLGQGPEFLTYFQNEAQLEKSRLLSDRFSAERPKGSFSTLEIQRTEQGDSAMYLCASSQQGPGDTEAFFGQGTRLTVV.

The chain links TRBV7-9 to TRBJ2-2, with a weak D call TRBD2 (6 bases). Trimming shortened V by 5 bases and J by 0 bases, and 10 bases separated the two germline ends. The CDR3 totals 15 residues. Looked up from germline, CDR1 is SEHNR and CDR2 is FQNEAQ (reference sequence). The CDR3 nucleotides read TGTGCCAGCAGCACCTTAGCGGCGAACACCGGGGAGCTGTTTTTT. Amino acid sequence: CASSTLAANTGELFF.

The genes are TRBV15 and TRBJ2-3, with 10 nucleotides matching TRBD2. This CDR3 has 18 amino acids. V dropped 1 base and J dropped 0; count of bases not matched to a gene: 7. Per the germline V gene, CDR1 is LNHNV and CDR2 is YYDKDF (reference sequence). This CDR3 reads CATSRGAAGGTSTDTQYF. The CDR3 DNA is TGTGCCACCAGCAGAGGGGCAGCGGGGGGGACTAGCACAGATACGCAGTATTTT.

The chain uses TRBV5-1 and TRBJ1-1; a possible D gene is TRBD1 (5 bases). V was pared by 3 bases and J by 6 bases, with 12 bases between. In germline, CDR1 is SGHRS, CDR2 YFSETQ. The CDR3 extends over 13 amino acids. CDR3 DNA: TGCGCCAGCAGCTACCAGGGTGAGGCTGAAGCTTTCTTT. Protein product: CASSYQGEAEAFF.

The chain links TRBV28 to TRBJ1-1; no clear D gene. V was trimmed by 9 bases and J by 2 bases, leaving 10 bases between them. CDR3 length: 12 amino acids. Germline V lookup: CDR1 MDHEN, CDR2 SYDVKM. CDR3 amino acids: CASTEKNTEAFF. In nucleotides, the CDR3 is TGTGCCAGTACAGAGAAAAACACTGAAGCTTTCTTT.

The chain links TRBV6-1 to TRBJ1-4; possibly TRBD1 for D (6 bases). The germline V and J ends were trimmed by 6 bases and 4 bases, with 15 bases remaining between them. Germline V gives CDR1 MNHNS, CDR2 SASEGT. CDR3 length: 15 amino acids. CDR3 protein: CASRPGEGVNEKLFF. CDR3 in DNA: TGTGCCAGCAGGCCCGGGGAGGGGGTTAATGAAAAACTGTTTTTT.